This T cell receptor beta chain was recovered during a study of blood T cell repertoires in COVID-19. Generated by immunoSEQ multiplex PCR, the TCRdb table keeps only in-frame clones and is missing some. The repertoire holds about 270,000 clones, with 65% to 90% as singletons. The length of the CDR3 is 15 residues. V trimming: 8 bases; J trimming: 4 bases; junction bases outside the gene matches: 12. The germline V gene encodes CDR1 SGHTA and CDR2 FQGTGA. The sample consisted of PBMCs or T cells enriched from blood (not recorded which). The V and J genes are TRBV7-3 and TRBJ2-5; 8 bases are a match to TRBD2. This sequence originates from a young man who had recovered from COVID-19. The CDR3 nucleotides read TGTGCCAGCGCCTTAGGGACGGGAGGGCGAGAGACCCAGTACTTC. Its translation is CASALGTGGRETQYF.